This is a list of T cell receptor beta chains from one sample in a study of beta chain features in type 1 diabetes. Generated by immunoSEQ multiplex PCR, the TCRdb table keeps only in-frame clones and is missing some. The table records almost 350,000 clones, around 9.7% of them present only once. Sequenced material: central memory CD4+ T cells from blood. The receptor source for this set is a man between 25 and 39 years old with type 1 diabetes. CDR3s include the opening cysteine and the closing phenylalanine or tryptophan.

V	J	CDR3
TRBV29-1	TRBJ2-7	CSIRQGGYEQYF
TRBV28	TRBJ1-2	CASSLAGAGGYTF
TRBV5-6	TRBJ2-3	CASSSAEITDTQYF
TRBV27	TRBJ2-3	CASSRTDLVTDTQYF
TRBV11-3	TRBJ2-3	CASSSGLAADTQYF
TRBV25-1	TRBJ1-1	CASSRTLETEAFF
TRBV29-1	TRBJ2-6	CSVEESGANVLTF
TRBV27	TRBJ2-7	CASSKTGTGWYEQYF
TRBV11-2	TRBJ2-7	CASSPGGGSSYEQYF
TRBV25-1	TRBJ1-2	CASSDTGRHGYTF
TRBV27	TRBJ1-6	CASSLSPLHF
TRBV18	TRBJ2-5	CASSPGRETQYF
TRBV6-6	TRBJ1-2	CASIKGGGEYGYTF
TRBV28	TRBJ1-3	CASSGGLSGNTIYF
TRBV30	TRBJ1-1	CAWAWAGKEAFF
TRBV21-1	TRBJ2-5	CASSTRQGRETQYF
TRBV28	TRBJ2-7	CASSPPTTGEQYF
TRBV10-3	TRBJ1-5	CAISDGVNQPQHF
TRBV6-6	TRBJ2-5	CASTGGGKETQYF
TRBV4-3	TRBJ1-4	CASSKAGQGARGEKLFF
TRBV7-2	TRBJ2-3	CASSLLGQGDTQYF
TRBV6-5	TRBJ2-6	CASSLSLSGANVLTF